This paragraph covers one T cell receptor beta chain sequence. Profiling relied on immunoSEQ multiplex PCR, and the TCRdb table lists in-frame clones only, not all of them. The sample has 150,000 to 200,000 clones; just under 90% are singletons. These data are taken from a study of blood T cell repertoires in COVID-19. This TCR came from a woman in her 70s with COVID-19, enrolled during active disease. Input material: peripheral blood.

The CDR3 spells CASSLDRGSDEQFF. Here the CDR3 DNA reads TGTGCCAGCAGCTTAGACAGGGGAAGTGATGAGCAGTTCTTC. The chain carries TRBV7-9 and TRBJ2-1; TRBD1 matches 7 bases. CDR1 is SEHNR and CDR2 is FQNEAQ in the germline V gene (reference sequence). This CDR3 is 14 amino acids long. Trimming at V came to 1 base and at J to 8 bases, leaving 5 bases not matched to a gene.